The 23 T cell receptor beta chains below all came from one sample that was sequenced in a study of blood T cell repertoires in COVID-19. Measured with immunoSEQ multiplex PCR; TCRdb has only the in-frame clones, and not every one. Of 270,000 or so clones in the sample, less than 90% were seen once. Sequenced material: peripheral blood. The receptor source for this set is a human donor in a cohort sampled during active COVID-19.

This CDR3 reads CASSDRSAKGYGYTF. DNA for the CDR3: TGTGCCAGCAGTGACCGCTCCGCTAAGGGGTATGGCTACACCTTC. The chain employs TRBV6-1 and TRBJ1-2, with D possibly matching TRBD1 (5 bases). This CDR3 is built from 15 residues. Germline lookup yields CDR1 MNHNS and CDR2 SASEGT. Trimming cost V 3 bases and J 5 bases, with 16 bases left between them.

This clone was counted between two and nine times. The CDR3 loop reads CAISSKNTGELFF. CDR3 nucleotide sequence: TGTGCCATCAGTTCTAAGAACACCGGGGAGCTGTTTTTT. V usage is TRBV10-3 and J usage is TRBJ2-2, with D uncertain. The ends were cut back, 5 bases at V and 1 base at J, with 5 bases in the middle. Per germline, CDR1 ENHRY and CDR2 SYGVKD. CDR3 size: 13 residues.

The genes are TRBV27 and TRBJ1-1; a possible D gene is TRBD1 (5 bases). Germline V gene lookup returns CDR1 MNHEY and CDR2 SMNVEV (reference sequence). The germline V and J ends were trimmed by 3 bases and 5 bases, with 16 bases remaining between them. The CDR3 runs to 15 residues. The CDR3 loop reads CASSFSNRIVTEAFF. The CDR3, as DNA: TGTGCCAGCAGTTTTTCCAACAGGATTGTAACTGAAGCTTTCTTT.

V is TRBV7-9 and J is TRBJ1-5, with TRBD1 matching over 9 bases. The V segment lost 3 bases and the J segment 0 bases; nucleotides outside the gene matches: 9. Germline V gene lookup returns CDR1 SEHNR and CDR2 FQNEAQ (reference sequence). This CDR3 has 18 residues. CDR3: CASSLGTGGFRSNQPQHF. CDR3 nucleotide sequence: TGTGCCAGCAGCTTGGGAACAGGGGGCTTTCGTAGCAATCAGCCCCAGCATTTT.

The chain combines TRBV28 with TRBJ2-7, with unresolved D. The CDR3 covers 12 residues. The ends were cut back, 5 bases at V and 3 bases at J, with 8 bases in the middle. Germline CDR1 MDHEN, CDR2 SYDVKM. CDR3 DNA: TGTGCCAGCAGTGAATACAGCTACGAGCAGTACTTC. This codes for CASSEYSYEQYF. The whole variable domain, remainder taken from reference TRBV28 and TRBJ2-7, is DVKVTQSSRYLVKRTGEKVFLECVQDMDHENMFWYRQDPGLGLRLIYFSYDVKMKEKGDIPEGYSVSREKKERFSLILESASTNQTSMYLCASSEYSYEQYFGPGTRLTVT.

The chain employs TRBV28 and TRBJ1-2, with D perhaps TRBD1 (6 bases). The CDR3 is made up of 15 amino acids. Trimming left V 3 bases short and J 4 bases short, with 15 bases between. The germline V gene encodes CDR1 MDHEN and CDR2 SYDVKM. For the CDR3, the DNA is TGTGCCAGCAGTTTTCGGGGGGCGGGACGCTATGGCTACACCTTC. It specifies CASSFRGAGRYGYTF.

This clone was seen only once. V and J are TRBV11-2 and TRBJ2-1; the D gene is possibly TRBD2 (5 bases). The V end was cut by 1 base, the J end by 0 bases, with 13 bases between. Germline values: CDR1 SGHAT, CDR2 FQNNGV. The CDR3 extends over 17 amino acids. CDR3 sequence: CASSLVLVASSYNEQFF. The CDR3 region has the DNA TGTGCCAGCAGCTTAGTATTGGTAGCGTCCTCCTACAATGAGCAGTTCTTC.

This chain uses TRBV5-5 with TRBJ2-1; TRBD2 matches 10 bases. The germline CDR1 and CDR2 sequences are SGHKS and YYEKEE (reference sequence). The CDR3 is made up of 18 amino acids. V shed 3 bases and J 2 bases; nucleotides not matched to a gene: 11. This chain's CDR3 is CASSWPRLAGSTYNEQFF. In nucleotides, the CDR3 is TGTGCCAGCAGCTGGCCGCGACTAGCGGGCTCTACCTACAATGAGCAGTTCTTC.

The rearrangement joins TRBV29-1 to TRBJ1-6, with 9 positions matching TRBD1. This CDR3 is 14 amino acids long. V was clipped by 5 bases and J by 9 bases; unmatched bases: 8. Germline V gene data show CDR1 as SQVTM and CDR2 as ANQGSEA. The CDR3 DNA follows: TGCAGCGTTAAGGACAGGGGAGGGAGTTCACCCCTCCACTTT. Translated, it gives CSVKDRGGSSPLHF.

The J gene is TRBJ2-4, the V gene TRBV18, with a possible D match to TRBD1 (6 bases). Trimming left V 6 bases short and J 1 base short, with 10 bases between. Germline CDR1 KGHSH, CDR2 LQKENI. The CDR3 length is 14 residues. The CDR3 spells CASSGDTAKNIQYF. DNA of the CDR3: TGTGCCAGCTCGGGGGACACGGCCAAAAACATTCAGTACTTC.

CDR3 sequence reads: CASSIDPGSFETQYF. CDR3 coding DNA: TGTGCCAGTAGTATAGATCCGGGGTCATTTGAGACCCAGTACTTC. J is TRBJ2-5 and V is TRBV19, with D possibly being TRBD2 (5 bases). This CDR3 contains 15 residues. V lost 0 bases to trimming and J lost 5 bases, with 13 bases between them. Germline values: CDR1 LNHDA, CDR2 SQIVND (reference sequence). Supplemented by reference TRBV19 and TRBJ2-5, the full variable domain reads DGGITQSPKYLFRKEGQNVTLSCEQNLNHDAMYWYRQDPGQGLRLIYYSQIVNDFQKGDIAEGYSVSREKKESFPLTVTSAQKNPTAFYLCASSIDPGSFETQYFGPGTRLLVL.

The rearrangement uses TRBV19 and TRBJ2-5; D uncertain. With 3 bases removed from V and 1 base from J, the gap between germline ends came to 12 bases. The germline V gene has CDR1 LNHDA and CDR2 SQIVND (reference sequence). This CDR3 is built from 15 residues. In nucleotides, the CDR3 is TGTGCCAGTAGTATGAGGTCCGCCCCCCAAGAGACCCAGTACTTC. It encodes CASSMRSAPQETQYF.

This clone appeared a few times. This sequence joins TRBV4-2 and TRBJ1-2, with no clear D. The CDR3 loop spans 15 amino acids. Germline values: CDR1 LGHNA, CDR2 YNFKEQ. V lost 0 bases, J lost 2 bases, and 10 bases lay in between. CDR3 loop: CASSQDQNLNYGYTF. The CDR3 DNA reads as TGTGCCAGCAGCCAAGACCAGAACCTGAACTATGGCTACACCTTC.

A single count supports this clone. The rearrangement links TRBV5-6 to TRBJ2-3; tentatively, D is TRBD1 (6 bases). The V and J ends lost 5 bases and 7 bases respectively, with 14 bases between them. This CDR3 region has 13 residues. Per the germline V gene, CDR1 is SGHDT and CDR2 is YYEEEE. The CDR3 loop reads CASRKTGPHTQYF. The CDR3 DNA reads TGTGCCAGCAGAAAGACAGGTCCGCATACGCAGTATTTT.

The V call is TRBV7-9, the J call TRBJ2-3, with 13 bases fitting TRBD2. Germline-derived CDR1 and CDR2 are SEHNR and FQNEAQ (reference sequence). V lost 8 bases and J lost 3; bases outside the gene matches: 14. The CDR3 consists of 18 residues. CDR3 nucleotide sequence: TGTGCCAGCCGGCCCACTAGCGGGAGGGCCGATGGGACAGATACGCAGTATTTT. Its protein is CASRPTSGRADGTDTQYF.

The rearrangement links TRBV28 to TRBJ1-2; 7 nucleotides align to TRBD1. V lost 5 bases to trimming and J lost 0 bases; unmatched junction nucleotides: 9. CDR3 length: 16 amino acids. Germline lookup yields CDR1 MDHEN and CDR2 SYDVKM. CDR3 residues: CASSTQGGLTNYGYTF. CDR3 bases: TGTGCCAGCAGTACCCAGGGGGGCCTAACTAACTATGGCTACACCTTC.

The V call is TRBV11-2, the J call TRBJ1-3; 9 bases line up with TRBD1. With 0 bases clipped from V and 0 bases from J, the junction kept 6 bases outside the gene matches. Looked up from germline, CDR1 is SGHAT and CDR2 is FQNNGV. The CDR3 length is 18 residues. CDR3 sequence: CASSLDASGQGSGNTIYF. As DNA, the CDR3 is TGTGCCAGCAGCTTAGACGCTTCGGGACAGGGCTCTGGAAACACCATATATTTT.

The rearrangement joins TRBV19 to TRBJ2-7; a weak D match, TRBD1 (6 bases). The germline CDR1 and CDR2 sequences are LNHDA and SQIVND (reference sequence). The V end lost 7 bases, the J end lost 4 bases, and 26 bases lay between the germline ends. The CDR3 is 17 residues long. The CDR3 is CASKRTDQMGSAYEQYF. The CDR3 bases are TGTGCCAGTAAGCGGACAGATCAGATGGGATCGGCGTACGAGCAGTACTTC.

This chain uses TRBV19 with TRBJ2-2; D might be TRBD1 (5 bases). This CDR3 has 13 amino acids. Between the trimmed V and J ends, which lost 2 bases and 4 bases, there was a span of 5 bases. Germline V gene sequence: CDR1 LNHDA, CDR2 SQIVND (reference sequence). The CDR3, as DNA: TGTGCCAGTAGTATAAGGGGCACCGGGGAGCTGTTTTTT. It is translated as CASSIRGTGELFF.

The rearrangement uses TRBV5-1 and TRBJ2-7, with D maybe TRBD1 (5 bases). Trimming took off 4 bases at V and 5 bases at J, with 13 bases between the two ends. There are 13 residues in the CDR3. The germline CDR1 and CDR2 sequences are SGHRS and YFSETQ. The CDR3 coding sequence is TGCGCCAGCAGCGGGGCCAGGGTGGACGAGCAGTACTTC. This codes for CASSGARVDEQYF. The whole variable domain, filled in from reference TRBV5-1 and TRBJ2-7, reads KAGVTQTPRYLIKTRGQQVTLSCSPISGHRSVSWYQQTPGQGLQFLFEYFSETQRNKGNFPGRFSGRQFSNSRSEMNVSTLELGDSALYLCASSGARVDEQYFGPGTRLTVT.

This clone came up once. This CDR3 reads CATWGGGHSETQYF. The CDR3 bases are TGTGCCACCTGGGGGGGAGGGCATAGCGAGACCCAGTACTTC. This chain joins TRBV3-1 (or the pseudogene TRBV3-2) and TRBJ2-5, with TRBD2 matching 7 bases. CDR1 is LGHDT, CDR2 YNNKEL, per germline (reference sequence). Trimming cost V 10 bases and J 5 bases; bases outside gene matches: 13. The CDR3 is made up of 14 amino acids.

The chain recombines TRBV6-5 with TRBJ2-2; D is unresolved. Trimming removed 2 bases at V and 6 bases at J, with 16 bases between. The CDR3 extends over 16 amino acids. CDR1 and CDR2 (germline): MNHEY, SVGAGI. CDR3 nucleotides: TGTGCCAGCAGTTACAGCGCGGCCATTGCCTCCGGGGAGCTGTTTTTT. As protein: CASSYSAAIASGELFF.

The chain couples TRBV9 to TRBJ2-7; D might be TRBD2 (6 bases). The CDR3 is made up of 16 amino acids. The germline CDR1 and CDR2 sequences are SGDLS and YYNGEE. Between the trimmed V and J ends, which lost 4 bases and 3 bases, there was a span of 20 bases. The chain's CDR3 is CASSPRGGLQNYEQYF. CDR3 nucleotides: TGTGCCAGCAGCCCCAGAGGAGGGCTCCAGAACTACGAGCAGTACTTC.